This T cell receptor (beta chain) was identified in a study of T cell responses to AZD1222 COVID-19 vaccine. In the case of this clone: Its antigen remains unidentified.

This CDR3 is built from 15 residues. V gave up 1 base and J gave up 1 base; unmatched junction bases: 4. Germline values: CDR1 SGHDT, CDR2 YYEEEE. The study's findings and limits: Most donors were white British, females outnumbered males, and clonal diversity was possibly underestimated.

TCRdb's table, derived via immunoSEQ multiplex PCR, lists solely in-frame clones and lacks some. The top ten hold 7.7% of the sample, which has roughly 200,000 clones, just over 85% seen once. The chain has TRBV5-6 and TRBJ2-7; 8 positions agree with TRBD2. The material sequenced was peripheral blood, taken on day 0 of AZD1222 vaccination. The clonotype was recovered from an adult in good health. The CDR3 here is CASSLPSGGSYEQYF. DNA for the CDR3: TGTGCCAGCAGCTTGCCCAGCGGGGGATCCTACGAGCAGTACTTC.